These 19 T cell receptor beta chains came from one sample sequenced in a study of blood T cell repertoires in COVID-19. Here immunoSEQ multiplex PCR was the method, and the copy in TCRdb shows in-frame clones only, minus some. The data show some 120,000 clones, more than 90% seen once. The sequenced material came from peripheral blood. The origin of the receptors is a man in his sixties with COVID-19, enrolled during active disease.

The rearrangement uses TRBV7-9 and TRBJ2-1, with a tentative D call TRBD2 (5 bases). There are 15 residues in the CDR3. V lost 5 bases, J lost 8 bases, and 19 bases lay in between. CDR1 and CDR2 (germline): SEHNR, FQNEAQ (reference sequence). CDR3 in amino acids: CASSGEITSTHEQFF. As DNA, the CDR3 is TGTGCCAGCAGCGGAGAGATTACTAGTACGCATGAGCAGTTCTTC. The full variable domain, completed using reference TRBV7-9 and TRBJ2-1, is DTGVSQNPRHKITKRGQNVTFRCDPISEHNRLYWYRQTLGQGPEFLTYFQNEAQLEKSRLLSDRFSAERPKGSFSTLEIQRTEQGDSAMYLCASSGEITSTHEQFFGPGTRLTVL.

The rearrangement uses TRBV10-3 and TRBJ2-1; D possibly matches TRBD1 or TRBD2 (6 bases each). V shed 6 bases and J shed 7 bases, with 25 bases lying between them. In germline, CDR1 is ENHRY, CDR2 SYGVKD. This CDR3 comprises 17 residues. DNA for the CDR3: TGTGCCATCAGCGAGGAGGGGCGGCAGGGGTTTCGGAATGAGCAGTTCTTC. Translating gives CAISEEGRQGFRNEQFF.

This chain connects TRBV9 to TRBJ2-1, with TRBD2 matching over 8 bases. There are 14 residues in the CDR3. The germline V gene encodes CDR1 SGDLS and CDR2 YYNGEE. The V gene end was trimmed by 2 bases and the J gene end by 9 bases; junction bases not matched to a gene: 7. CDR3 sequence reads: CASSVSGRDGEQFF. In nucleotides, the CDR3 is TGTGCCAGCAGCGTGAGCGGGAGAGATGGTGAGCAGTTCTTC.

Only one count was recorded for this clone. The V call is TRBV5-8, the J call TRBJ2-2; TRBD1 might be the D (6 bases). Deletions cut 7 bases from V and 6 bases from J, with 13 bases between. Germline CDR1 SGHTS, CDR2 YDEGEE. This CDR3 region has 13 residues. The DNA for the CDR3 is TGTGCCAGCTTCAACAGGGCAGCCGGGGAGCTGTTTTTT. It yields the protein CASFNRAAGELFF.

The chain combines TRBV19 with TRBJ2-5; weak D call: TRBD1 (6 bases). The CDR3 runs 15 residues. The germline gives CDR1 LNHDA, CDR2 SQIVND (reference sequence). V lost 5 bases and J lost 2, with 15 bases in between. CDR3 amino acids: CASSLDGTFQETQYF. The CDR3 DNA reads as TGTGCCAGTAGTCTCGATGGGACATTTCAAGAGACCCAGTACTTC.

CDR3: CASSQFASGRTSGANVLTF. DNA of the CDR3: TGTGCCAGCAGCCAATTCGCTAGCGGGAGGACCTCTGGGGCCAACGTCCTGACTTTC. The J gene is TRBJ2-6, the V gene TRBV3-1 (or the pseudogene TRBV3-2); 11 nucleotides align to TRBD2. This CDR3 spans 19 amino acids. V shed 2 bases, J shed 0 bases, and the junction held 6 bases outside the gene matches. The germline gives CDR1 LGHDT, CDR2 YNNKEL (reference sequence).

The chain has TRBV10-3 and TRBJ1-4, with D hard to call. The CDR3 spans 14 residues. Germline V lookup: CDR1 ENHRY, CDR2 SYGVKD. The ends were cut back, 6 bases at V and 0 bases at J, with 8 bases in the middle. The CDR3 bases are TGTGCCATCAGGGCGGTTGCAACTAATGAAAAACTGTTTTTT. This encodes CAIRAVATNEKLFF.

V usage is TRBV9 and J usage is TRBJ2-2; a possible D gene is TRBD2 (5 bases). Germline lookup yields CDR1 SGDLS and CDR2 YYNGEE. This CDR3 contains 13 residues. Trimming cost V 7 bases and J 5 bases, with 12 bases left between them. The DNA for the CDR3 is TGTGCCAGCCTTAAATCGGGGACCGGGGAGCTGTTTTTT. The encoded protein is CASLKSGTGELFF.

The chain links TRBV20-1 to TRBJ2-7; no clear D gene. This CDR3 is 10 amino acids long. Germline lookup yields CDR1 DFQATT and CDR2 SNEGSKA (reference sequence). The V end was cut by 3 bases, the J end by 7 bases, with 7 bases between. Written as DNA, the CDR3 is TGCAGTGCTAGCACGACTGAGCAGTACTTC. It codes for CSASTTEQYF.

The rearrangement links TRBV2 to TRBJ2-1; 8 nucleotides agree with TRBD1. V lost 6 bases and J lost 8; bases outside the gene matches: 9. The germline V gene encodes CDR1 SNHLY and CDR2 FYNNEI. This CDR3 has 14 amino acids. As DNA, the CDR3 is TGTGCCAGCAGGACGAGGACAGGGATGGATGAGCAGTTCTTC. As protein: CASRTRTGMDEQFF.

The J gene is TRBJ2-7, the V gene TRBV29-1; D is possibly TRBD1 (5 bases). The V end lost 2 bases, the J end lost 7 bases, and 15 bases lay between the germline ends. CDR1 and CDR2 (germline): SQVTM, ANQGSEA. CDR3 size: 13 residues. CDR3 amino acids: CSVEIGRPGEQYF. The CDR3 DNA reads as TGCAGCGTTGAAATCGGCAGACCAGGGGAGCAGTACTTC.

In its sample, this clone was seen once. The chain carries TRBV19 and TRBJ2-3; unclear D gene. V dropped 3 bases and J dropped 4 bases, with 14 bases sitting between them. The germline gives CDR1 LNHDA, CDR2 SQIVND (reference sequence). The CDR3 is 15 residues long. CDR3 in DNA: TGTGCCAGTAGTATCCGCCCTATCGTTTCAGATACGCAGTATTTT. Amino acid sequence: CASSIRPIVSDTQYF.

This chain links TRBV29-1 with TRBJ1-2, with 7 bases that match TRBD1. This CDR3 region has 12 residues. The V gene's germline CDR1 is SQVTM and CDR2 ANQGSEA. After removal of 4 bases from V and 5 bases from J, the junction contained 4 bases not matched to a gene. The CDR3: CSVGSTGYGYTF. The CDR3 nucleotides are TGCAGCGTTGGGTCGACAGGGTATGGCTACACCTTC.

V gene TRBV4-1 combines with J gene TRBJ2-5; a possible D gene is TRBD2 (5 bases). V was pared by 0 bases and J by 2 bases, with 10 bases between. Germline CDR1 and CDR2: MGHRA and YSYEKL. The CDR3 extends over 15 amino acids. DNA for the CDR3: TGCGCCAGCAGCCAAGATCTGGGGAGACAAGAGACCCAGTACTTC. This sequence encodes CASSQDLGRQETQYF.

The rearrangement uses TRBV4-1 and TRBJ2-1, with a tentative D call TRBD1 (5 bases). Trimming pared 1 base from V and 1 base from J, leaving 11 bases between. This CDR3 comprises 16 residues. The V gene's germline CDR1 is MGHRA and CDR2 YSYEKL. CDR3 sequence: CASSQGTGFSYNEQFF. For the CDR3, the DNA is TGCGCCAGCAGCCAAGGAACAGGATTTTCCTACAATGAGCAGTTCTTC.

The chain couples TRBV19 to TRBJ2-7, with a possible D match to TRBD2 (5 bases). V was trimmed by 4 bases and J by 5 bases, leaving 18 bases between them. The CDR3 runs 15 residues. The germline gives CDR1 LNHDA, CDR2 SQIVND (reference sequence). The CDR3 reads CASSTSWDMRDEQYF. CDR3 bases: TGTGCCAGTAGTACCTCATGGGATATGAGGGACGAGCAGTACTTC. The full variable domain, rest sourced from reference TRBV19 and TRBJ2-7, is DGGITQSPKYLFRKEGQNVTLSCEQNLNHDAMYWYRQDPGQGLRLIYYSQIVNDFQKGDIAEGYSVSREKKESFPLTVTSAQKNPTAFYLCASSTSWDMRDEQYFGPGTRLTVT.

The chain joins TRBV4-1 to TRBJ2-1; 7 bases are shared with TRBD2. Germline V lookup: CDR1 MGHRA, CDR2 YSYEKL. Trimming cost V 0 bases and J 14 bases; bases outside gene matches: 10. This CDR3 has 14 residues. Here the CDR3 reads CASSQEEGRESKFF. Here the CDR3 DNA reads TGCGCCAGCAGCCAAGAGGAAGGGCGGGAGTCAAAGTTCTTC.

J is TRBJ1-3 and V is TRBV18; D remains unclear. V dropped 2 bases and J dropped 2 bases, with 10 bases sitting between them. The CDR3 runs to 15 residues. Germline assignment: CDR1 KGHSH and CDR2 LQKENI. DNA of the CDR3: TGTGCCAGCTCACCAGTCTCGTCAGCTGGAAACACCATATATTTT. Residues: CASSPVSSAGNTIYF.

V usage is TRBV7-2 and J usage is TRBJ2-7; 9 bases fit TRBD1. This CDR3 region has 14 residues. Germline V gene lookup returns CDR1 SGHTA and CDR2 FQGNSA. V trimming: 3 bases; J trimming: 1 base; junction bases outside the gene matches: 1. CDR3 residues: CASSLGTGSYEQYF. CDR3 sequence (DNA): TGTGCCAGCAGCTTGGGGACAGGGTCCTACGAGCAGTACTTC.